A single sample is the source of the 9 T cell receptor beta chains below, sequenced in a study of CD8 T cells in ankylosing spondylitis. Study conclusions and caveats: One TCR beta motif, made up of fewer than 10 highly homologous variants, appeared characteristic of ankylosing spondylitis blood.

One entry per CDR3 protein results from TCRdb running MiXCR on the 5' RACE reads. The table shows 500,000 to 650,000 distinct CDR3 sequences, with roughly 5.2% occurring only once. Which antigens these TCRs recognize remains unknown. Sequencing was done on a sample of blood, either unsorted or a sorted T cell fraction (not recorded which). These receptor sequences come from a male donor with ankylosing spondylitis.

In this sample, this clonotype turned up many times. The chain has TRBV20-1 and TRBJ2-2; the D gene is possibly TRBD2 (7 bases). The CDR3 is 15 amino acids. Trimming stripped 4 bases from V and 5 bases from J, with 17 bases between. The germline V gene has CDR1 DFQATT and CDR2 SNEGSKA (reference sequence). CDR3 bases: TGCAGTGCTACTAAGGGGGGAGGGCAAACCGGGGAGCTGTTTTTT. This encodes CSATKGGGQTGELFF.

This clonotype showed up many times. In DNA form, the CDR3 reads TGTGCCAGCAGGGCAGGGTACGTGGTCTCTGAAGCTTTCTTT. It encodes CASRAGYVVSEAFF. The chain joins TRBV6-2 or TRBV6-3 to TRBJ1-1; TRBD1 is a possible D gene (5 bases). The CDR3 runs to 14 residues. Germline V gene data show CDR1 as MNHEY and CDR2 as SVGEGT. V shed 6 bases and J shed 6 bases, with 17 bases lying between them.

This clonotype was recorded many times. The V gene is TRBV5-1, the J gene TRBJ2-3; D gene uncertain. The CDR3 is made up of 16 amino acids. CDR1 is SGHRS and CDR2 is YFSETQ in the germline V gene. V gave up 7 bases and J gave up 1 base, with 19 bases separating them. The chain's CDR3 is CASRSSSGSGTDTQYF. The CDR3 region has the DNA TGCGCCAGCCGGTCGTCCTCGGGCTCTGGCACAGATACGCAGTATTTT.

This clonotype has only a few counts. The gene calls are TRBV18 and TRBJ2-4; D is possibly TRBD1 (5 bases). V dropped 2 bases and J dropped 5 bases, with 10 bases sitting between them. The germline CDR1 and CDR2 sequences are KGHSH and LQKENI. The CDR3 runs to 14 residues. The CDR3 is CASSPVSGQNIQYF. DNA for the CDR3: TGTGCCAGCTCACCAGTTTCAGGGCAAAACATTCAGTACTTC.

Regarding this clonotype: The junction does not match germline at one end; this may be a read error. The chain is built from TRBV4-3 and TRBJ1-2; D ambiguous. CDR1 is LGHNA, CDR2 YSLEER, per germline. The CDR3 covers 12 residues. The CDR3, as DNA: TGCGCCAGCAGCAATCTCGGAGGTGGCTACTCCTTC. It codes for CASSNLGGGYSF.

In its sample, this clonotype was seen a few times. This chain links TRBV24-1 with TRBJ2-1; D remains unclear. Germline loops: CDR1 KGHDR, CDR2 SFDVKD. CDR3 length: 13 amino acids. V lost 2 bases, J lost 6 bases, and 7 bases lay in between. The CDR3 DNA reads as TGTGCCACCAGTGATTCAAACGCCAATGAGCAGTTCTTC. Translating it yields CATSDSNANEQFF.

This clonotype occurred many times. The J gene is TRBJ2-3, the V gene TRBV20-1; D gene unclear. The CDR3 runs to 14 residues. CDR1 and CDR2 from the germline V gene are DFQATT and SNEGSKA (reference sequence). Trimming stripped 0 bases from V and 5 bases from J, with 12 bases between. The CDR3 DNA reads TGCAGTGCTAGAGATCGGGTTTTCGAAGATACGCAGTATTTT. This encodes CSARDRVFEDTQYF.

This clonotype showed up many times. This chain joins TRBV20-1 and TRBJ2-3, with D unresolved. Germline-derived CDR1 and CDR2 are DFQATT and SNEGSKA (reference sequence). The CDR3 has 13 amino acids. V was trimmed by 3 bases and J by 3 bases, leaving 10 bases between them. Here the CDR3 reads CSARRSATDTQYF. The CDR3 DNA reads as TGCAGTGCTAGGCGGAGTGCGACAGATACGCAGTATTTT.

This clonotype has just a few counts. The DNA of the CDR3 is TGCAGTGCCGAGCTCTCCGGGAGGGATGAAGCTTTCTTT. Its translation is CSAELSGRDEAFF. V is TRBV20-1 and J is TRBJ1-1; unclear D gene. The CDR3 consists of 13 residues. V was cut by 6 bases and J by 7 bases, with 18 bases left in between. Germline CDR1 DFQATT, CDR2 SNEGSKA (reference sequence).